The 2 T cell receptor beta chains presented below share a single source sample, sequenced in a study of blood T cell repertoires in COVID-19 (dated by TCRdb to 2018 to 2020). Preparation of the library involved the immunoSEQ multiplex PCR assay. What TCRdb holds here is the immuneACCESS table cut down to in-frame rearrangements. Part of the clones is not present; checked against another copy, under half of the missing clones reflect an unresolved V gene, and the others are unexplained. This sample comprises some 200,000 clones, approximately 82% of them detected only once. Roughly a tenth of the sample goes to the ten largest clones. Sequencing was performed on peripheral blood. These receptors came from a man aged 50-59 years with active or convalescent COVID-19.

This chain links TRBV10-1 with TRBJ2-1, with 7 bases identical to TRBD1. Per the germline V gene, CDR1 is WNHNN and CDR2 is SYGVQD (reference sequence). V lost 7 bases and J lost 5; bases outside the gene matches: 11. CDR3 length: 15 amino acids. The CDR3 sequence: CASMGWTGGDNEQFF. The CDR3 nucleotides read TGCGCCAGCATGGGGTGGACAGGAGGAGACAATGAGCAGTTCTTC.

This chain connects TRBV6-5 to TRBJ1-2; D is ambiguous. The germline CDR1 and CDR2 sequences are MNHEY and SVGAGI. The CDR3 covers 15 residues. With 8 bases removed from V and 0 bases from J, the gap between germline ends came to 16 bases. CDR3 sequence: CASSTTALSNYGYTF. The CDR3 nucleotides are TGTGCCAGCTCCACAACAGCCCTATCTAACTATGGCTACACCTTC.